The TCR beta chain under discussion was sequenced for a study of shared T cell receptors in the human thymus (dated by TCRdb to the early 2020s). Some background on the complete study: The study examined how the human thymus generates shared, self-reactive T-cell receptor alpha chains.

Library preparation employed the immunoSEQ multiplex PCR assay. Sourced from immuneACCESS, this table was stored by TCRdb with only in-frame sequences that have V and J called. A share of the clones is absent; for the studies checked, an unresolved V gene accounts for under half, and the remainder has no known explanation. The sample records around 340,000 clones, 95% of which are singletons. 0.015% to 0.025% of the sample lies in the top ten. The CDR3 holds 12 amino acids from the cysteine to the phenylalanine. The read is trimmed to its CDR3 DNA, 36 bases read in frame from base 1. The germline V gene yields MDHEN for CDR1 and SYDVKM for CDR2. Relative to germline, V is missing 5 bases and J is missing 4 bases, with 1 base of the junction outside any gene match. This clone occurred once. Its binding antigen is unknown. Qualities for individual bases were not recorded, and no much larger clone is one base off.

The receptor was isolated from a human donor. The receptor chain draws on TRBV28 and TRBJ1-1, with 7 middle bases fitting TRBD1. Sequencing used thymocytes. The nucleotides are TGTGCCAGCAGTGGGACAGCCACTGAAGCTTTCTTT. This translates into CASSGTATEAFF.